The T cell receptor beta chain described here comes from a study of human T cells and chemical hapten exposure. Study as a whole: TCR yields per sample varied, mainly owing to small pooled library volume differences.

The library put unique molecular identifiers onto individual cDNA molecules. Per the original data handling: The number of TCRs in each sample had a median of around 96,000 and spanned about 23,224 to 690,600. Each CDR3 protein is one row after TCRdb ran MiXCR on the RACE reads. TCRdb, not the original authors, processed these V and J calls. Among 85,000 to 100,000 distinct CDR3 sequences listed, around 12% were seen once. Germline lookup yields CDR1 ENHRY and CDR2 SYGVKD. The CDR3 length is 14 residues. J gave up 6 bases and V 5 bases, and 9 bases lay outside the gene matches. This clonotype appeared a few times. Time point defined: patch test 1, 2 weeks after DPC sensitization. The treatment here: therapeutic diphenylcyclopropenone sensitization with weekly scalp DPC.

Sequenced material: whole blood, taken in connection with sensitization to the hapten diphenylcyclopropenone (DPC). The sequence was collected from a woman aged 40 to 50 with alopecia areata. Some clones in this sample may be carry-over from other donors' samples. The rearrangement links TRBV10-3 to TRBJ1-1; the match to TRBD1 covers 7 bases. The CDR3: CAISNGQGGSEAFF. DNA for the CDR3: TGTGCCATCAGTAACGGGCAAGGGGGCTCTGAAGCTTTCTTT.